This T cell receptor (beta chain) was observed in a study of T cell clonotyping in hematopoietic cell transplantation. Study-level background: Pretransplant recipient samples were taken after cytoreduction.

Study findings and constraints: Pathologically expanded recipient clonotypes increased progressively from day 30 to day 180 as diversity fell. Broader posttransplant TCR repertoire diversity was predicted by graft donor and pretransplant recipient Inverse Simpson Index values.

Assay: immunoSEQ multiplex PCR; the TCRdb copy retains only in-frame clones and omits some. The repertoire has around 27,000 clones, roughly three quarters of them found once; the top ten carry 5% to 6.5%. Time point: recipient sample about 28 days before transplant, after cytoreduction. Recipient blood drawn about 28 days pretransplant and days 30, 100, 180 after. Of note for this clone: Its target is unknown.

This CDR3 region has 17 residues. The V and J ends lost 0 bases and 2 bases, in that order; junction bases with no gene match: 8. Germline loops: CDR1 LGHNA, CDR2 YNFKEQ. The sequencing used peripheral blood mononuclear cells, collected before stem cell transplant. The J gene is TRBJ2-7, the V gene TRBV4-2, with 9 bases matching TRBD2. The receptor was isolated from a man aged 50-59 years with myelodysplastic syndrome. Some clones in this sample may be carry-over from other donors' samples. The CDR3 is CASSQEKRGAFTYEQYF. Here the CDR3 DNA reads TGTGCCAGCAGCCAAGAGAAGCGGGGGGCCTTTACCTACGAGCAGTACTTC.